This T cell receptor beta chain was recovered during a study of vaccination and CD4 T cells after COVID-19. Sample treatment: approximately 11-day PBMC culture with coronavirus spike peptide pools or control peptides (ViraFEST assay). Sequencing of cultured CD4+ T cell DNA used the Oncomine TCR Beta short-read assay. Genomic DNA was taken out of cultured CD4+ T cells by extraction. One entry per CDR3 protein results from TCRdb running MiXCR on the PCR reads. There are about 19,000 distinct CDR3 sequences in the sample; 30% to 40% occur only once, and just under 15% lies in the top ten. Only a few counts were recorded for this clonotype. Its cognate antigen is unknown. V shed 0 bases and J 3 bases; nucleotides not matched to a gene: 10. Germline CDR1 reads DFQATT; CDR2 reads SNEGSKA (reference sequence). The CDR3 contains 17 residues.

Sequencing was performed on cultured CD4+ T cells from blood. The TCR sequence derives from a human donor with COVID-19. This chain connects TRBV20-1 to TRBJ2-5, with TRBD2 matching over 10 bases. The CDR3 coding sequence is TGCAGTGCTAGAGATCCCCGTCTAGCGGGGGATAAAGAGACCCAGTACTTC. The encoded protein is CSARDPRLAGDKETQYF.